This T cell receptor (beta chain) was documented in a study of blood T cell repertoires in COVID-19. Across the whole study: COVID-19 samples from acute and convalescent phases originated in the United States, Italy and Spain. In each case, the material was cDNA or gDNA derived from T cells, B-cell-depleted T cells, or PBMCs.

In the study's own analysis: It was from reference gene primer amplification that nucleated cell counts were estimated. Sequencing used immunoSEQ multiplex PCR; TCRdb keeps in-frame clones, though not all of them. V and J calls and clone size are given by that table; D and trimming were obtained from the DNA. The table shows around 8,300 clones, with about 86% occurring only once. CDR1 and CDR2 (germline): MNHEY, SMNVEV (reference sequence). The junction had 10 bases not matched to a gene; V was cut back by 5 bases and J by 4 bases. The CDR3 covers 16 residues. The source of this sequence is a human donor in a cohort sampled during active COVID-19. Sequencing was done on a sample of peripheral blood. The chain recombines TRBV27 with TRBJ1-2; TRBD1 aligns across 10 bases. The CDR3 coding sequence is TGTGCCAGCAGTCCCGGGACAGGGGCATTTAGCTATGGCTACACCTTC. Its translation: CASSPGTGAFSYGYTF.